These 27 T cell receptor beta chains came from one sample sequenced in a study of blood T cell repertoires in COVID-19. Profiling relied on immunoSEQ multiplex PCR, and the TCRdb table lists in-frame clones only, not all of them. This table holds approximately 300,000 clones, around 92% found once. Sequenced input: peripheral blood. Receptors originate from a man younger than 30 who had recovered from COVID-19.

This clone occurred a few times. The chain is built from TRBV7-6 and TRBJ2-2, with TRBD1 matching over 8 bases. V gave up 3 bases and J gave up 7 bases; unmatched junction bases: 4. CDR1 and CDR2 from the germline V gene are SGHVS and FNYEAQ. The CDR3 is 14 residues long. CDR3 bases: TGTGCCAGCAGCTTGACAGGGGTTTACGGGGAGCTGTTTTTT. Translation gives CASSLTGVYGELFF.

The chain carries TRBV15 and TRBJ2-7; TRBD1 agrees at 11 bases. The CDR3 is 15 residues long. From germline, CDR1 is LNHNV and CDR2 YYDKDF (reference sequence). The V and J ends lost 1 base and 4 bases, in that order; junction bases with no gene match: 3. The CDR3 is CATSRGGTGGYEQYF. In DNA, the CDR3 is TGTGCCACCAGCAGAGGTGGGACAGGGGGTTACGAGCAGTACTTC.

This clone was observed a few times. The chain couples TRBV30 to TRBJ2-3; 7 bases map to TRBD1. CDR1 and CDR2 from the germline V gene are GTSNPN and SVGIG (reference sequence). Unmatched junction bases numbered 9, after V lost 6 bases and J lost 6 bases. CDR3 length equals 13 residues. The CDR3 DNA is TGTGCCTGCAGCCTCACAGGGGCCGATACGCAGTATTTT. This translates into CACSLTGADTQYF. Variable domain in full (rest from reference TRBV30 and TRBJ2-3): SQTIHQWPATLVQPVGSPLSLECTVEGTSNPNLYWYRQAAGRGLQLLFYSVGIGQISSEVPQNLSASRPQDRQFILSSKKLLLSDSGFYLCACSLTGADTQYFGPGTRLTVL.

V and J are TRBV5-4 and TRBJ2-7, with 9 bases lining up with TRBD2. J gave up 2 bases and V 2 bases, and 5 bases lay outside the gene matches. CDR1 and CDR2 (germline): SGHNT, YYREEE (reference sequence). This CDR3 is 15 amino acids long. DNA for the CDR3: TGTGCCAGCAGCTTAGCGAGCGGGGGGCCCTACGAGCAGTACTTC. Translated: CASSLASGGPYEQYF.

The rearrangement joins TRBV7-2 to TRBJ2-7; TRBD2 agrees at 7 bases. CDR3 length: 15 amino acids. With 5 bases clipped from V and 6 bases from J, the junction kept 13 bases outside the gene matches. The germline gives CDR1 SGHTA, CDR2 FQGNSA. The CDR3 DNA reads as TGTGCCAGCAGCCTCCTATACGGGGGGTACGGCGAGCAGTACTTC. It encodes CASSLLYGGYGEQYF.

V usage is TRBV30 and J usage is TRBJ1-5; no definite D call. Trimming cost V 0 bases and J 9 bases, with 6 bases left between them. The CDR3 is 11 residues long. Germline V lookup: CDR1 GTSNPN, CDR2 SVGIG (reference sequence). The CDR3 protein is CAWSVRGPQHF. CDR3 DNA: TGTGCCTGGAGTGTGCGGGGGCCCCAGCATTTT.

The gene calls are TRBV12-1 and TRBJ1-3. TRBV12-1 is assigned pseudogene status. The length of the CDR3 is 17 residues. DNA for the CDR3: TGTGCCAGCAGCTTTTGGTGGCAGTCTAGCTCTGGAAACACCATATATTTT. Amino acid sequence: CASSFWWQSSSGNTIYF.

The chain uses TRBV7-9 and TRBJ2-3; D is undetermined. CDR1 and CDR2 (germline): SEHNR, FQNEAQ (reference sequence). The CDR3 has 14 residues. The V end lost 0 bases, the J end lost 1 base, and 5 bases lay between the germline ends. The CDR3 coding sequence is TGTGCCAGCAGCTTAGCGGTAGGCACAGATACGCAGTATTTT. Translation gives CASSLAVGTDTQYF.

The V and J genes are TRBV10-2 and TRBJ1-2, with D possibly being TRBD1 (5 bases). This CDR3 is 13 amino acids long. Trimming left V 3 bases short and J 6 bases short, with 11 bases between. Germline V lookup: CDR1 WSHSY, CDR2 SAAADI. For the CDR3, the DNA is TGCGCCAGCAGTGAAAGACAGAGCCATGGCTACACCTTC. Translating gives CASSERQSHGYTF.

This chain connects TRBV18 to TRBJ2-7, with a tentative D call TRBD1 (5 bases). With 6 bases removed from V and 2 bases from J, the gap between germline ends came to 11 bases. This CDR3 has 13 amino acids. Germline values: CDR1 KGHSH, CDR2 LQKENI. As DNA, the CDR3 is TGTGCCAGCTCCGGCAGGGCGACCTACGAGCAGTACTTC. It encodes CASSGRATYEQYF.

This chain joins TRBV6-5 and TRBJ2-7; 8 bases are a match to TRBD2. Germline V gives CDR1 MNHEY, CDR2 SVGAGI. The CDR3 totals 14 residues. V dropped 5 bases and J dropped 6; count of bases not matched to a gene: 9. The CDR3 reads CASSLNGGAVEQYF. CDR3 nucleotide sequence: TGTGCCAGCAGTCTTAACGGGGGGGCGGTCGAGCAGTACTTC.

This clone was detected many times. The chain is built from TRBV6-1 and TRBJ1-5, with a weak D call TRBD1 (5 bases). This CDR3 is 17 amino acids long. V gave up 3 bases and J gave up 0 bases, with 15 bases separating them. Germline V gene lookup returns CDR1 MNHNS and CDR2 SASEGT. DNA for the CDR3: TGTGCCAGCAGTGAGGGGCTACCCGGGTATAGCAATCAGCCCCAGCATTTT. Amino acids: CASSEGLPGYSNQPQHF.

The genes are TRBV27 and TRBJ2-7; D may be TRBD1 (6 bases). Trimming cost V 3 bases and J 5 bases, with 14 bases left between them. Germline values: CDR1 MNHEY, CDR2 SMNVEV (reference sequence). CDR3 length: 14 residues. Written as DNA, the CDR3 is TGTGCCAGCAGTTTGGGCGGGTGGGGGCACGAGCAGTACTTC. It translates to CASSLGGWGHEQYF.

The chain couples TRBV6-2 or TRBV6-3 to TRBJ1-3; unclear D gene. Trimming left V 4 bases short and J 2 bases short, with 9 bases between. Germline V gene sequence: CDR1 MNHEY, CDR2 SVGEGT. The length of the CDR3 is 14 residues. The CDR3 loop is CASSSLPAGNTIYF. The DNA for the CDR3 is TGTGCCAGCAGTTCTCTCCCGGCTGGAAACACCATATATTTT.

CDR3 residues: CASSNGPPGGNTEAFF. CDR3 sequence (DNA): TGCGCCAGCAGCAATGGACCCCCAGGGGGGAACACTGAAGCTTTCTTT. The V and J genes are TRBV5-1 and TRBJ1-1; 7 nucleotides match TRBD1. The CDR3 totals 16 residues. Looked up from germline, CDR1 is SGHRS and CDR2 is YFSETQ. After removal of 4 bases from V and 1 base from J, the junction contained 10 bases not matched to a gene.

This chain links TRBV5-4 with TRBJ1-2; D unresolved. V was cut by 0 bases and J by 0 bases, with 12 bases left in between. Germline-derived CDR1 and CDR2 are SGHNT and YYREEE (reference sequence). The length of the CDR3 is 16 residues. In nucleotides, the CDR3 is TGTGCCAGCAGCTTGGCCCCGGGATCAGCTAACTATGGCTACACCTTC. It specifies CASSLAPGSANYGYTF.

The CDR3 protein is CASSLADPGESYEQYF. The CDR3 DNA reads TGTGCCAGCAGCTTAGCCGATCCAGGGGAGTCCTACGAGCAGTACTTC. The chain joins TRBV7-8 to TRBJ2-7; weak D call: TRBD1 (6 bases). The CDR3 has 16 amino acids. Trimming took off 0 bases at V and 1 base at J, with 13 bases between the two ends. The germline gives CDR1 SGHVS, CDR2 FQNEAQ.

A few counts support this clone. The rearrangement joins TRBV11-2 to TRBJ1-2, with D maybe TRBD1 (6 bases). V shed 5 bases and J shed 4 bases, with 11 bases lying between them. This CDR3 spans 13 amino acids. Germline values: CDR1 SGHAT, CDR2 FQNNGV. The CDR3 loop reads CASSPGESYGYTF. CDR3 in DNA: TGTGCCAGCAGCCCAGGGGAAAGCTATGGCTACACCTTC.

This clone has a handful of counts. The gene calls are TRBV6-5 and TRBJ2-3; 12 bases align to TRBD2. The V segment lost 0 bases and the J segment 3 bases; nucleotides outside the gene matches: 1. This CDR3 spans 16 amino acids. In germline, CDR1 is MNHEY, CDR2 SVGAGI. CDR3 coding DNA: TGTGCCAGCAGTTACTCCGGGACTAGCGGGACAGATACGCAGTATTTT. This codes for CASSYSGTSGTDTQYF.

This clone was detected a few times. This chain joins TRBV7-9 and TRBJ2-7; no clear D gene. The germline CDR1 and CDR2 sequences are SEHNR and FQNEAQ (reference sequence). V lost 5 bases and J 3 bases, leaving 8 bases between the germline ends. This CDR3 is built from 12 residues. The CDR3 DNA sequence: TGTGCCAGCAGCCAACAGTTCTACGAGCAGTACTTC. Amino acids: CASSQQFYEQYF. The full variable domain, rest sourced from reference TRBV7-9 and TRBJ2-7, is DTGVSQNPRHKITKRGQNVTFRCDPISEHNRLYWYRQTLGQGPEFLTYFQNEAQLEKSRLLSDRFSAERPKGSFSTLEIQRTEQGDSAMYLCASSQQFYEQYFGPGTRLTVT.

This clone was seen a few times. The rearrangement uses TRBV3-1 (or the pseudogene TRBV3-2) and TRBJ2-1; 12 positions match TRBD2. Germline values: CDR1 LGHDT, CDR2 YNNKEL (reference sequence). V trimming: 6 bases; J trimming: 9 bases; junction bases outside the gene matches: 9. CDR3 length equals 15 residues. The CDR3 region is CASSLTSGGSGEQFF. DNA of the CDR3: TGTGCCAGCAGTTTGACTAGCGGGGGTTCTGGTGAGCAGTTCTTC.

This chain connects TRBV27 to TRBJ2-1; TRBD2 aligns across 9 bases. CDR3 length: 15 amino acids. Germline V gene data show CDR1 as MNHEY and CDR2 as SMNVEV (reference sequence). Losses at the gene ends were 7 bases for V and 4 bases for J; bases not matched to a gene: 8. In nucleotides, the CDR3 is TGTGCCAGCATTCCGAGCGGGAGGACTTACAATGAGCAGTTCTTC. Its translation is CASIPSGRTYNEQFF.

This clone occurred a few times. The chain recombines TRBV4-2 with TRBJ1-6; weak D call: TRBD1 (5 bases). Trimming removed 0 bases at V and 0 bases at J, with 12 bases between. The germline gives CDR1 LGHNA, CDR2 YNFKEQ. The CDR3 spans 18 residues. The DNA for the CDR3 is TGTGCCAGCAGCCAAGATGCGGGACCGAGCTCCTATAATTCACCCCTCCACTTT. It is translated as CASSQDAGPSSYNSPLHF.

This clone has a single count. The J gene is TRBJ2-7, the V gene TRBV5-1, with a possible D match to TRBD2 (6 bases). CDR3 length equals 15 residues. Germline V gene lookup returns CDR1 SGHRS and CDR2 YFSETQ. The germline V and J ends were trimmed by 0 bases and 3 bases, with 13 bases remaining between them. This CDR3 reads CASSLVSGGRYEQYF. The CDR3 coding sequence is TGCGCCAGCAGCTTGGTTAGCGGAGGCCGCTACGAGCAGTACTTC.

To note about this clone: Other DNA sequences from this sample encode an identical CDR3 as well. The CDR3 bases are TGTGCCAGTAGTCCCGGGACAGGGACCTACGAGCAGTACTTC. Its protein is CASSPGTGTYEQYF. The rearrangement joins TRBV19 to TRBJ2-7; the match to TRBD1 covers 9 bases. This CDR3 region has 14 residues. Germline lookup yields CDR1 LNHDA and CDR2 SQIVND (reference sequence). V trimming: 5 bases; J trimming: 2 bases; junction bases outside the gene matches: 4. The whole variable domain, filled in from reference TRBV19 and TRBJ2-7, reads DGGITQSPKYLFRKEGQNVTLSCEQNLNHDAMYWYRQDPGQGLRLIYYSQIVNDFQKGDIAEGYSVSREKKESFPLTVTSAQKNPTAFYLCASSPGTGTYEQYFGPGTRLTVT.

This clone is a singleton in its sample. The chain uses TRBV5-1 and TRBJ2-1; TRBD2 matches 8 bases. With 3 bases clipped from V and 2 bases from J, the junction kept 25 bases outside the gene matches. Germline loops: CDR1 SGHRS, CDR2 YFSETQ. This CDR3 is 22 amino acids long. In DNA, the CDR3 is TGCGCCAGCAGCTACCACCCGATTGGTAGCGGGGTATACCGGGGGGCCTACAATGAGCAGTTCTTC. Protein: CASSYHPIGSGVYRGAYNEQFF.

This clone was observed a handful of times. The rearrangement joins TRBV29-1 to TRBJ1-5; D call uncertain. In germline, CDR1 is SQVTM, CDR2 ANQGSEA. The CDR3 is 12 residues long. The germline V and J ends were trimmed by 4 bases and 4 bases, with 8 bases remaining between them. The CDR3 reads CSVGGLNQPQHF. CDR3 DNA sequence: TGCAGCGTTGGCGGACTGAATCAGCCCCAGCATTTT.